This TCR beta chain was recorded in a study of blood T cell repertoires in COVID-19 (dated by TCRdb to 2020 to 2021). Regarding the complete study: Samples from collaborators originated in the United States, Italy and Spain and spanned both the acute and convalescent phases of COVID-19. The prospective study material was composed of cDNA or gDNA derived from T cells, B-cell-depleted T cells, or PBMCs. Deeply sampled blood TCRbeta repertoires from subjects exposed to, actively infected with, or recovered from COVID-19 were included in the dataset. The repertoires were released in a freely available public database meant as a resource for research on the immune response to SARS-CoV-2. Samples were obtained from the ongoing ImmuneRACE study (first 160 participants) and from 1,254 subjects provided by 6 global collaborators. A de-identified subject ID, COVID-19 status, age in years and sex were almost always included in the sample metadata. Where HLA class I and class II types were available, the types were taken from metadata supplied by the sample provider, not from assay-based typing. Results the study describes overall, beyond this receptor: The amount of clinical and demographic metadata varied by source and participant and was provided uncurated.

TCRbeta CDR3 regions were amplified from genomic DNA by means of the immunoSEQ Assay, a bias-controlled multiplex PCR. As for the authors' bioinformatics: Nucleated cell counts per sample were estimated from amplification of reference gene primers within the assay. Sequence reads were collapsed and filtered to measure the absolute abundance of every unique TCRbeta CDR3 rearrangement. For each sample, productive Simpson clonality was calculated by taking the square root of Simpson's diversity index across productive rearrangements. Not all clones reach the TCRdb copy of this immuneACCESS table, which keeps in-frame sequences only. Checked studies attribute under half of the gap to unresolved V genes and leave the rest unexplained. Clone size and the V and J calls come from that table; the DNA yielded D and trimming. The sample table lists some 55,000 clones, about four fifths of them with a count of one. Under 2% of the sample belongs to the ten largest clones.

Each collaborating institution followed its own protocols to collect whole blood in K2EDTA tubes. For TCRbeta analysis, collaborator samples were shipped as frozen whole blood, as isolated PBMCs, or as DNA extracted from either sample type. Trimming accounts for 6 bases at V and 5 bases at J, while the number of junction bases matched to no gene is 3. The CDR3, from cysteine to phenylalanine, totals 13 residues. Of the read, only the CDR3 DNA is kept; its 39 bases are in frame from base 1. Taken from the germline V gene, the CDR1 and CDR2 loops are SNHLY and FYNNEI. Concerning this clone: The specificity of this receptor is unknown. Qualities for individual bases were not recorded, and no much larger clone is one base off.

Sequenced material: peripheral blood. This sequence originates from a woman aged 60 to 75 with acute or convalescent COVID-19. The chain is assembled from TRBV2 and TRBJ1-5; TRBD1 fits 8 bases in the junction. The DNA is TGTGCCAGCAGACAGGGGGAAGATCAGCCCCAGCATTTT. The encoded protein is CASRQGEDQPQHF. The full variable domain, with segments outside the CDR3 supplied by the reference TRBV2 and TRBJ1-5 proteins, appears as EPEVTQTPSHQVTQMGQEVILRCVPISNHLYFYWYRQILGQKVEFLVSFYNNEISEKSEIFDDQFSVERPDGSNFTLKIRSTKLEDSAMYFCASRQGEDQPQHFGDGTRLSIL.